Presented here are 29 T cell receptor beta chains from one specimen sequenced in a study of TIL therapy for anti-PD-1-resistant metastatic lung cancer. This was the immunoSEQ v3 assay. Measured with immunoSEQ multiplex PCR; TCRdb has only the in-frame clones, and not every one. The table shows some 90,000 clones, with under 70% occurring only once. Time point described: pre-treatment sample, taken before nivolumab and TIL therapy. Most excised metastases sampled were pleural nodules or supraclavicular lymph nodes. The input for sequencing was tumor tissue, taken at baseline. The receptors derive from a person between 25 and 79 years old with non-small cell lung cancer.

The V and J genes are TRBV5-5 and TRBJ1-1, with a tentative D call TRBD1 (5 bases). Germline V gene sequence: CDR1 SGHKS, CDR2 YYEKEE (reference sequence). V was clipped by 1 base and J by 9 bases, with 13 bases between them. The CDR3 runs 13 residues. The chain's CDR3 is CASSLTSGTQAFF. In DNA form, the CDR3 reads TGTGCCAGCAGCTTGACGTCCGGGACTCAAGCTTTCTTT.

V and J are TRBV30 and TRBJ2-3, with D uncertain. The V gene lost 0 bases and the J gene lost 5 bases, with 6 bases spanning the gap. CDR1 is GTSNPN, CDR2 SVGIG, per germline (reference sequence). This CDR3 is built from 12 residues. CDR3 DNA: TGTGCCTGGAGTGTTACTCGAGATACGCAGTATTTT. This sequence encodes CAWSVTRDTQYF.

A few counts support this clone. This chain uses TRBV18 with TRBJ2-2, with unresolved D. CDR1 KGHSH and CDR2 LQKENI come from the germline V gene. This CDR3 comprises 13 residues. With 4 bases removed from V and 0 bases from J, the gap between germline ends came to 3 bases. The CDR3 coding sequence is TGTGCCAGCTCACACACGAACACCGGGGAGCTGTTTTTT. It yields the protein CASSHTNTGELFF. Supplemented by reference TRBV18 and TRBJ2-2, the full variable domain reads NAGVMQNPRHLVRRRGQEARLRCSPMKGHSHVYWYRQLPEEGLKFMVYLQKENIIDESGMPKERFSAEFPKEGPSILRIQQVVRGDSAAYFCASSHTNTGELFFGEGSRLTVL.

This clone was recorded once. The chain carries TRBV7-9 and TRBJ2-1; D may be TRBD2 (6 bases). The CDR3 has 14 amino acids. The germline CDR1 and CDR2 sequences are SEHNR and FQNEAQ (reference sequence). The V end lost 1 base, the J end lost 9 bases, and 13 bases lay between the germline ends. The CDR3 coding sequence is TGTGCCAGCAGCTTAGAGGGGCTAGCGAGTGAGCAGTTCTTC. Translation gives CASSLEGLASEQFF.

This chain uses TRBV5-6 with TRBJ1-2; D gene uncertain. Germline V gene lookup returns CDR1 SGHDT and CDR2 YYEEEE. This CDR3 comprises 12 residues. Between the trimmed V and J ends, which lost 1 base and 8 bases, there was a span of 9 bases. CDR3 sequence reads: CASSLRPSGYTF. As DNA, the CDR3 is TGTGCCAGCAGCTTGCGGCCCTCAGGCTACACCTTC. The entire variable domain, with the rest obtained from reference TRBV5-6 and TRBJ1-2, is as follows: DAGVTQSPTHLIKTRGQQVTLRCSPKSGHDTVSWYQQALGQGPQFIFQYYEEEERQRGNFPDRFSGHQFPNYSSELNVNALLLGDSALYLCASSLRPSGYTFGSGTRLTVV.

The rearrangement joins TRBV30 to TRBJ1-1; 7 bases align to TRBD1. Per germline, CDR1 GTSNPN and CDR2 SVGIG (reference sequence). The ends lost 3 bases at V and 1 base at J; junction bases unmatched: 8. This CDR3 is 15 amino acids long. The CDR3 DNA is TGTGCCTGGAGGCCGCAGGACAGGCCGAACACTGAAGCTTTCTTT. Translated: CAWRPQDRPNTEAFF.

This chain connects TRBV9 to TRBJ2-7, with 10 nucleotides matching TRBD2. The CDR3 consists of 14 residues. V lost 3 bases, J lost 4 bases, and 4 bases stayed unmatched. Germline V gene sequence: CDR1 SGDLS, CDR2 YYNGEE. The CDR3 DNA sequence: TGTGCCAGCAGCGCCGGGACTAGCGCGTACGAGCAGTACTTC. Residues: CASSAGTSAYEQYF. Full variable domain (rest looked up from reference TRBV9 and TRBJ2-7): DSGVTQTPKHLITATGQRVTLRCSPRSGDLSVYWYQQSLDQGLQFLIQYYNGEERAKGNILERFSAQQFPDLHSELNLSSLELGDSALYFCASSAGTSAYEQYFGPGTRLTVT.

The V gene is TRBV11-3, the J gene TRBJ2-3, with D perhaps matching TRBD1 (7 bases). CDR1 and CDR2 (germline): SGHNT, YENEEA. Trimming stripped 2 bases from V and 2 bases from J, with 11 bases between. The CDR3 sequence is 15 residues long. DNA for the CDR3: TGTGCCAGCAGCTTACAGGGGGGTACCACAGATACGCAGTATTTT. Protein sequence: CASSLQGGTTDTQYF.

The chain recombines TRBV27 with TRBJ1-2; a possible D gene is TRBD1 (5 bases). From germline, CDR1 is MNHEY and CDR2 SMNVEV (reference sequence). There are 17 residues in the CDR3. Trimming removed 1 base at V and 4 bases at J, with 19 bases between. The CDR3 reads CASSLLGTGERVYGYTF. CDR3 sequence (DNA): TGTGCCAGCAGTTTATTAGGCACAGGAGAGAGGGTCTATGGCTACACCTTC.

The chain combines TRBV28 with TRBJ1-2, with no clear D. The V gene's germline CDR1 is MDHEN and CDR2 SYDVKM. Trimming removed 5 bases at V and 0 bases at J, with 10 bases between. CDR3 length equals 14 residues. The CDR3 DNA is TGTGCCAGCAGTATACCGGGAGCTAACTATGGCTACACCTTC. Encoded protein: CASSIPGANYGYTF.

The V call is TRBV11-2, the J call TRBJ2-3; D is possibly TRBD1 (6 bases). Germline V gene data show CDR1 as SGHAT and CDR2 as FQNNGV. V was cut by 5 bases and J by 4 bases, with 13 bases left in between. The CDR3 is 14 residues long. DNA of the CDR3: TGTGCCAGCAGCCCCAGGGGCGTCGCAGATACGCAGTATTTT. It is translated as CASSPRGVADTQYF.

Only a few counts were recorded for this clone. J is TRBJ2-7 and V is TRBV5-1; maybe TRBD1 (6 bases). CDR1 and CDR2 from the germline V gene are SGHRS and YFSETQ. The CDR3 sequence is 13 residues long. Trimming left V 3 bases short and J 3 bases short, with 10 bases between. CDR3 loop: CASSSQGDYEQYF. CDR3 in DNA: TGCGCCAGCAGCTCACAGGGTGACTACGAGCAGTACTTC.

This sequence joins TRBV3-1 (or the pseudogene TRBV3-2) and TRBJ2-4, with 8 bases identical to TRBD1. V lost 3 bases to trimming and J lost 7 bases; unmatched junction nucleotides: 8. Germline CDR1 is LGHDT and CDR2 is YNNKEL (reference sequence). This CDR3 region has 15 residues. As DNA, the CDR3 is TGTGCCAGCAGCCAGATGGGACAGGTGGGGAACATTCAGTACTTC. Its translation: CASSQMGQVGNIQYF.

CDR3 region: CASSAGLAGYYEQYF. Written as DNA, the CDR3 is TGTGCCAGCAGCGCGGGACTAGCGGGGTATTACGAGCAGTACTTC. This chain joins TRBV5-5 and TRBJ2-7, with TRBD2 identical over 13 bases. Looked up from germline, CDR1 is SGHKS and CDR2 is YYEKEE (reference sequence). The J segment lost 4 bases and the V segment lost 4 bases, leaving 5 bases of the junction unmatched. This CDR3 spans 15 amino acids.

The gene calls are TRBV4-3 and TRBJ2-7, with 9 bases that match TRBD1. V lost 6 bases to trimming and J lost 6 bases; unmatched junction nucleotides: 6. The CDR3 runs 13 residues. Germline V gene lookup returns CDR1 LGHNA and CDR2 YSLEER. CDR3 residues: CASSRGTGREQYF. CDR3 DNA: TGCGCCAGCAGTCGGGGGACAGGGCGCGAGCAGTACTTC.

A few counts support this clone. The chain has TRBV4-1 and TRBJ1-5; D unclear. The V end lost 4 bases, the J end lost 3 bases, and 13 bases lay between the germline ends. This CDR3 has 15 residues. CDR1 and CDR2 from the germline V gene are MGHRA and YSYEKL. In nucleotides, the CDR3 is TGCGCCAGCAGCCCCCGAGGCAGAAACAATCAGCCCCAGCATTTT. This codes for CASSPRGRNNQPQHF.

This clone was recorded a few times. CDR3 amino acids: CASSEYRGGTEAFF. CDR3 DNA: TGCGCCAGCAGTGAGTACCGTGGTGGCACTGAAGCTTTCTTT. The rearrangement joins TRBV10-2 to TRBJ1-1; no firm D call. CDR3 length: 14 amino acids. The V gene lost 1 base and the J gene lost 4 bases, with 10 bases spanning the gap. Per the germline V gene, CDR1 is WSHSY and CDR2 is SAAADI.

This clone appeared a few times. This rearrangement joins TRBV6-5 to TRBJ2-7, with TRBD1 as a possible D gene (5 bases). V was trimmed by 4 bases and J by 5 bases, leaving 12 bases between them. Germline V gene data show CDR1 as MNHEY and CDR2 as SVGAGI. This CDR3 contains 13 residues. CDR3 residues: CASSFAGSHEQYF. CDR3 bases: TGTGCCAGCAGTTTCGCAGGGTCCCACGAGCAGTACTTC.

The chain has TRBV15 and TRBJ2-1; TRBD1 or TRBD2 may be the D gene (6 bases each). In germline, CDR1 is LNHNV, CDR2 YYDKDF (reference sequence). Trimming took off 0 bases at V and 15 bases at J, with 21 bases between the two ends. This CDR3 region has 15 residues. The CDR3 DNA reads as TGTGCCACCAGCAGAGATGTACAGGGTGGTGGGGGGCGGTTCTTC. It translates to CATSRDVQGGGGRFF.

This rearrangement joins TRBV2 to TRBJ2-3; 9 nucleotides align to TRBD1. The V gene's germline CDR1 is SNHLY and CDR2 FYNNEI. The CDR3 extends over 13 amino acids. V shed 7 bases and J 3 bases; nucleotides not matched to a gene: 2. The CDR3 DNA is TGTGCCAGCATGGGACAGGGAACAGATACGCAGTATTTT. This codes for CASMGQGTDTQYF.

V and J are TRBV4-3 and TRBJ2-7; perhaps TRBD1 as D (6 bases). This CDR3 is built from 16 residues. Germline CDR1 is LGHNA and CDR2 is YSLEER. V was shortened by 4 bases and J by 0 bases, with 16 bases between the two germline ends. CDR3 protein: CASSRNHKTGSYEQYF. The CDR3 DNA is TGCGCCAGCAGCCGCAATCATAAGACAGGCTCCTACGAGCAGTACTTC.

The V and J genes are TRBV18 and TRBJ1-6; D remains ambiguous. The CDR3 sequence is 14 residues long. V was pared by 3 bases and J by 7 bases, with 10 bases between. The V gene's germline CDR1 is KGHSH and CDR2 LQKENI. The CDR3 loop reads CASSPSQRNSPLHF. The DNA of the CDR3 is TGTGCCAGCTCACCGTCTCAGAGGAATTCACCCCTCCACTTT.

The V and J genes are TRBV5-4 and TRBJ2-5, with D perhaps matching TRBD1 or TRBD2 (5 bases each). The CDR3 spans 15 residues. Deletions cut 4 bases from V and 4 bases from J, with 17 bases between. Germline V gives CDR1 SGHNT, CDR2 YYREEE (reference sequence). CDR3 loop: CASSQVGTNAETQYF. The CDR3 nucleotides are TGTGCCAGCAGCCAAGTAGGGACGAACGCAGAGACCCAGTACTTC.

The chain joins TRBV7-9 to TRBJ1-6; no definite D call. This CDR3 spans 14 amino acids. Germline V lookup: CDR1 SEHNR, CDR2 FQNEAQ (reference sequence). V was cut by 5 bases and J by 7 bases, with 12 bases left in between. CDR3 coding DNA: TGTGCCAGCAGCCGTATTGAGAGCAATTCACCCCTCCACTTT. Amino acid sequence: CASSRIESNSPLHF.

The chain combines TRBV12-3 or TRBV12-4 with TRBJ2-3, with D perhaps matching TRBD1 (6 bases). V was shortened by 1 base and J by 6 bases, with 8 bases between the two germline ends. The CDR3 is 13 amino acids. The chain's CDR3 is CASSLGGLDTQYF. The CDR3 nucleotides read TGTGCCAGCAGTTTAGGGGGGCTGGATACGCAGTATTTT.

This clone has just a few counts. The chain has TRBV10-1 and TRBJ1-6; D not resolved. Per germline, CDR1 WNHNN and CDR2 SYGVQD (reference sequence). CDR3 size: 13 residues. V was pared by 2 bases and J by 7 bases, with 6 bases between. The CDR3 region is CASSEVQNSPLHF. Written as DNA, the CDR3 is TGCGCCAGCAGTGAGGTTCAAAATTCACCCCTCCACTTT.

The V and J genes are TRBV6-5 and TRBJ1-2; 7 bases align to TRBD1. The germline gives CDR1 MNHEY, CDR2 SVGAGI. After removal of 6 bases from V and 3 bases from J, the junction contained 10 bases not matched to a gene. This CDR3 is 15 amino acids long. The CDR3: CASRKVEGADYGYTF. The CDR3 DNA reads TGTGCCAGCAGGAAGGTGGAGGGGGCTGACTATGGCTACACCTTC.

Only a few counts were recorded for this clone. This chain uses TRBV9 with TRBJ2-1; perhaps D is TRBD1 or TRBD2 (5 bases each). The CDR3 sequence is 15 residues long. Trimming took 4 bases from V and 2 from J, leaving 13 bases between them. Germline loops: CDR1 SGDLS, CDR2 YYNGEE. The CDR3 nucleotides are TGTGCCAGCAGCAACCGGGACGGCGCCTACAATGAGCAGTTCTTC. Its protein product is CASSNRDGAYNEQFF.

CDR3 protein: CASSVGPGGFAGELFF. Written as DNA, the CDR3 is TGTGCCAGCAGCGTTGGGCCAGGGGGGTTTGCCGGGGAGCTGTTTTTT. The J gene is TRBJ2-2, the V gene TRBV9; perhaps TRBD1 as D (7 bases). Germline-derived CDR1 and CDR2 are SGDLS and YYNGEE. The ends were cut back, 2 bases at V and 6 bases at J, with 17 bases in the middle. The CDR3 totals 16 residues.